One sample yielded the 8 T cell receptor beta chains listed below, sequenced in a study of identical twins. TCRdb fed the 5' RACE reads into MiXCR, producing one record per CDR3 protein. This sample has 1.5 million to 2 million distinct CDR3 sequences; less than 35% occur once, and the top ten carry 0.25% to 0.3%. The sequencing sample was made of cord blood. Source of these receptors: a newborn girl in good health.

J is TRBJ2-3 and V is TRBV20-1; TRBD2 aligns across 9 bases. CDR1 DFQATT and CDR2 SNEGSKA come from the germline V gene (reference sequence). The CDR3 totals 15 residues. J was trimmed by 2 bases and V by 1 base; bases with no gene match: 4. CDR3 in DNA: TGCAGTGCTAGAGTGCCTAGCGGGGCCACAGATACGCAGTATTTT. Its translation is CSARVPSGATDTQYF.

The chain has TRBV29-1 and TRBJ1-2, with D possibly TRBD1 on 5 matching bases. Trimming took 8 bases from V and 4 from J, leaving 11 bases between them. CDR3 size: 11 residues. The germline V gene encodes CDR1 SQVTM and CDR2 ANQGSEA. CDR3 residues: CSIRQRYGYTF. DNA for the CDR3: TGCAGCATTCGACAGCGCTATGGCTACACCTTC.

The genes are TRBV12-3 or TRBV12-4 and TRBJ2-5, with 14 nucleotides matching TRBD2. The assigned J gene may be wrong: the sequence end matches TRBJ2-7 better. The CDR3 length is 15 residues. Written as DNA, the CDR3 is TGTGCCAGCAGTTTGGGGACTAGCGGGAGAACCGAGCAGTACTTC. This encodes CASSLGTSGRTEQYF.

Of note for this clonotype: A much larger clone is a single base away; this may be a read error. The rearrangement joins TRBV10-3 to TRBJ2-5; maybe TRBD1 (5 bases). Between the trimmed V and J ends, which lost 2 bases and 1 base, there was a span of 11 bases. This CDR3 is 15 amino acids long. Germline V gives CDR1 ENHRY, CDR2 SYGVKD. The CDR3 DNA reads TGTGCCATCAGTGAGGCTATTAGGGGCCAAGAGACCCAGTACTTC. Translation: CAISEAIRGQETQYF.

The chain uses TRBV27 and TRBJ1-6; possibly TRBD1 for D (5 bases). Trimming pared 5 bases from V and 7 bases from J, leaving 12 bases between. CDR1 is MNHEY, CDR2 SMNVEV, per germline (reference sequence). The CDR3 spans 14 residues. CDR3 nucleotide sequence: TGTGCCAGCAGTACCCGACAGACGAATTCACCCCTCCACTTT. This encodes CASSTRQTNSPLHF.

V usage is TRBV20-1 and J usage is TRBJ2-2; TRBD1 agrees at 10 bases. Germline V gene data show CDR1 as DFQATT and CDR2 as SNEGSKA (reference sequence). With V trimmed by 1 base and J by 7 bases, 3 bases remained unmatched. CDR3 length: 14 amino acids. CDR3 DNA sequence: TGCAGTGCTAGAGGGACAGGGGGAGGCGGGGAGCTGTTTTTT. Its translation: CSARGTGGGGELFF.

The chain is built from TRBV6-6 and TRBJ1-5; D is undetermined. The germline V gene has CDR1 MNHNY and CDR2 SVGAGI (reference sequence). This CDR3 has 15 amino acids. V lost 5 bases and J 6 bases, leaving 17 bases between the germline ends. The CDR3 protein is CASSNGPPHAQPQHF. CDR3 sequence (DNA): TGTGCCAGCAGTAACGGGCCCCCGCATGCTCAGCCCCAGCATTTT.

This clonotype was picked up many times. This chain connects TRBV12-3 or TRBV12-4 to TRBJ2-7, with 10 positions matching TRBD1. V trimming: 6 bases; J trimming: 3 bases; junction bases outside the gene matches: 5. This CDR3 is 14 amino acids long. The CDR3 spells CASSPGQGNYEQYF. The CDR3 region has the DNA TGTGCCAGCAGCCCGGGACAGGGGAACTACGAGCAGTACTTC.